These T cell receptor beta chains were read from a single sample in a study of shared clonotypes between healthy human individuals. The assay was immunoSEQ multiplex PCR, and TCRdb's table has in-frame clones only and misses some. Of about 2.1 million clones listed, around 93% are singletons. Sequencing was carried out using naive CD8+ T cells from PBMCs. These receptors all come from a man aged 18 to 29 in good health. Some clones in this sample may be carry-over from other donors' samples. Each CDR3 is given without its conserved first and last residue. Fields, in order: J gene, V gene, CDR3 protein.

J: TRBJ2-7; V: TRBV7-8; CDR3: ASSIGTGLSYEQY
J: TRBJ2-2; V: TRBV11-3; CDR3: ASSSGLAGEEGELF
J: TRBJ2-1; V: TRBV4-1; CDR3: ASSQDPGQANNEQF
J: TRBJ2-1; V: TRBV19; CDR3: ASNFFSGGEDEQF
J: TRBJ1-1; V: TRBV7-9; CDR3: ASSLASGTDLATKAF
J: TRBJ2-2; V: TRBV7-9; CDR3: ASRSRGNTGELF
J: TRBJ2-7; V: TRBV15; CDR3: ATSRDWTSYEQY
J: TRBJ1-2; V: TRBV27; CDR3: ASSPTGSGYGYT
J: TRBJ2-1; V: TRBV6-5; CDR3: ASSYFPPLPLNEQF
J: TRBJ2-7; V: TRBV6-5; CDR3: ASSPDGIEQY
J: TRBJ2-3; V: TRBV2; CDR3: ASILSDTQY
J: TRBJ1-2; V: TRBV5-5; CDR3: ASSTKDTTPWGYT
J: TRBJ1-2; V: TRBV29-1; CDR3: SVAGKDGYT
J: TRBJ2-7; V: TRBV15; CDR3: ATGPGQGHEQY
J: TRBJ2-5; V: TRBV10-3; CDR3: AISESGTGEETQY
J: TRBJ2-7; V: TRBV12-5; CDR3: ASGLLYEQY
J: TRBJ2-2; V: TRBV29-1; CDR3: SVGTDYTGELF
J: TRBJ2-1; V: TRBV28; CDR3: ASSFLAMLYNEQF
J: TRBJ1-1; V: TRBV27; CDR3: ASSLRGVGTEAF
J: TRBJ1-2; V: TRBV6-5; CDR3: ASSYSFPPDYGYT